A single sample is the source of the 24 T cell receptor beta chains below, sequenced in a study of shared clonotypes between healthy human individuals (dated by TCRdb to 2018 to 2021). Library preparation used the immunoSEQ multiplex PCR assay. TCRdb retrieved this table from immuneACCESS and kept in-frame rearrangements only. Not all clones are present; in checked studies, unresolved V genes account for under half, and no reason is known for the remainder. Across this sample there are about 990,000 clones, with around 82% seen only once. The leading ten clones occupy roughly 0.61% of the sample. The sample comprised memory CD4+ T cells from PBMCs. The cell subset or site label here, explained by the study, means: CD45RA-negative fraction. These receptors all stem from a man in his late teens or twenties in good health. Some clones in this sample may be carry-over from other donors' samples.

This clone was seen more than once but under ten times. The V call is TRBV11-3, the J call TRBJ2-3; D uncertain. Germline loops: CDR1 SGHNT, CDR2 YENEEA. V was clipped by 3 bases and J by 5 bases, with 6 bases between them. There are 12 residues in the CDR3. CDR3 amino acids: CASSFNRDTQYF. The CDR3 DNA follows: TGTGCCAGCAGCTTTAACCGAGATACGCAGTATTTT. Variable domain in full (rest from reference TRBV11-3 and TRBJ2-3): EAGVVQSPRYKIIEKKQPVAFWCNPISGHNTLYWYLQNLGQGPELLIRYENEEAVDDSQLPKDRFSAERLKGVDSTLKIQPAELGDSAVYLCASSFNRDTQYFGPGTRLTVL.

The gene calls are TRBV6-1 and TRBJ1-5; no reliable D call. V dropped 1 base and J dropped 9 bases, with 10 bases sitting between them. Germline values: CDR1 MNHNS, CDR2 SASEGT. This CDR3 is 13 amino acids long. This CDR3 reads CASSEGTRLPQHF. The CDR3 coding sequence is TGTGCCAGCAGTGAAGGGACCCGGCTGCCCCAGCATTTT.

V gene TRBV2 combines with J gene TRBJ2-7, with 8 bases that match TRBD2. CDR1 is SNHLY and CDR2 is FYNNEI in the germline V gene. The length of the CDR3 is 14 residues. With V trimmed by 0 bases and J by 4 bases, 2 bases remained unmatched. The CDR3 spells CASSEAPGGYEQYF. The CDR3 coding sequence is TGTGCCAGCAGTGAAGCTCCGGGGGGGTACGAGCAGTACTTC.

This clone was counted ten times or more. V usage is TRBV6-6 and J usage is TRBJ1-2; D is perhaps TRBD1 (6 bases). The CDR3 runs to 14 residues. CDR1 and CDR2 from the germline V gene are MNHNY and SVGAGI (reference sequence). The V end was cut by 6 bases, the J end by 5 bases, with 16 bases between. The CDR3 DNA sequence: TGTGCCAGCAGGACCCCAGGGGCGCGGTATGGCTACACCTTC. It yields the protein CASRTPGARYGYTF.

CDR3 in amino acids: CSVLGVDGYTF. For the CDR3, the DNA is TGCAGCGTTCTAGGGGTAGATGGCTACACCTTC. The chain has TRBV29-1 and TRBJ1-2; D may be TRBD1 (5 bases). V dropped 5 bases and J dropped 6 bases, with 10 bases sitting between them. Germline V gene lookup returns CDR1 SQVTM and CDR2 ANQGSEA. This CDR3 has 11 residues.

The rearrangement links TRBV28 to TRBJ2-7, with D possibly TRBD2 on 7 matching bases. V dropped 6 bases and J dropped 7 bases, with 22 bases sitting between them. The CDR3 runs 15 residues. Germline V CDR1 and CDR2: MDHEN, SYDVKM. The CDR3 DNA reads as TGTGCCAGCAGCCTCCGGGGGGCGGGTAAGAAAGAGCAGTACTTC. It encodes CASSLRGAGKKEQYF.

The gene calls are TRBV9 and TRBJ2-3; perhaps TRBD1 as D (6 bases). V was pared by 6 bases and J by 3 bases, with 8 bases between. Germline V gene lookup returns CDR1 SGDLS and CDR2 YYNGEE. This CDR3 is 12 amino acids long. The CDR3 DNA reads TGTGCCAGCAACAGGGATACAGATACGCAGTATTTT. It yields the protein CASNRDTDTQYF.

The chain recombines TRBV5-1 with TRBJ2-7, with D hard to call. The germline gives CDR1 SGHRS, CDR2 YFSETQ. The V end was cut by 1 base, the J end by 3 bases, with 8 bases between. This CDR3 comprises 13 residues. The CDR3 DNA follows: TGCGCCAGCAGCTTGCTTTGGGGCTACGAGCAGTACTTC. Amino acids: CASSLLWGYEQYF.

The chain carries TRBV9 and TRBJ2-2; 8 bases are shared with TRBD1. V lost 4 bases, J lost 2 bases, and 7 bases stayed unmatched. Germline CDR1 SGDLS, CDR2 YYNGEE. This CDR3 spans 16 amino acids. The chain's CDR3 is CASSPRQGKNTGELFF. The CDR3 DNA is TGTGCCAGCAGCCCTCGACAGGGGAAAAACACCGGGGAGCTGTTTTTT. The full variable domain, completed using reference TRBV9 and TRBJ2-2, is DSGVTQTPKHLITATGQRVTLRCSPRSGDLSVYWYQQSLDQGLQFLIQYYNGEERAKGNILERFSAQQFPDLHSELNLSSLELGDSALYFCASSPRQGKNTGELFFGEGSRLTVL.

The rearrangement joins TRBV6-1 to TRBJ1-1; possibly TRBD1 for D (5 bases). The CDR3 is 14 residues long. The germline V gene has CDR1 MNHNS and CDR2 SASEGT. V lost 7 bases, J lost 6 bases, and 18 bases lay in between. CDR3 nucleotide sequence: TGTGCCAGCAACCAGGGAGGGGCTAGGGCTGAAGCTTTCTTT. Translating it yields CASNQGGARAEAFF.

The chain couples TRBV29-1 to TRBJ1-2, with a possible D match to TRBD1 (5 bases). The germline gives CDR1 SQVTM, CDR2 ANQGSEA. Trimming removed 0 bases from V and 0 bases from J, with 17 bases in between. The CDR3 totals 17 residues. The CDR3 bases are TGCAGCGTTGAAGATTACGGGCAGGGCTCACCTAACTATGGCTACACCTTC. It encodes CSVEDYGQGSPNYGYTF.

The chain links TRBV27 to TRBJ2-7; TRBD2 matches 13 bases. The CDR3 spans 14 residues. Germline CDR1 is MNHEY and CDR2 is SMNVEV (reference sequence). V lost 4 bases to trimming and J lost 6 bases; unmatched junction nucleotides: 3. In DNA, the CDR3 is TGTGCCAGCAGTTCCCGACTAGCGGGAGGCGAGCAGTACTTC. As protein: CASSSRLAGGEQYF.

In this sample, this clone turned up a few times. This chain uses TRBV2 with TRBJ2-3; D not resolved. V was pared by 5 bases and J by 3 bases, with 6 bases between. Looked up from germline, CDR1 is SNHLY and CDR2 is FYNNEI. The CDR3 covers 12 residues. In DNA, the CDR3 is TGTGCCAGCAGTTACGCGACAGATACGCAGTATTTT. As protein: CASSYATDTQYF.

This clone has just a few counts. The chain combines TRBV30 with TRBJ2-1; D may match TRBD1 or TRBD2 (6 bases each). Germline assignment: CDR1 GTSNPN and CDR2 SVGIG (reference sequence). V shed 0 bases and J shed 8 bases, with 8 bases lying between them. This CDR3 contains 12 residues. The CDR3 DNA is TGTGCCTGGAGTGTCGGGGGCTATGAGCAGTTCTTC. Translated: CAWSVGGYEQFF. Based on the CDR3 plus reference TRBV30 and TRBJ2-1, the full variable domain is SQTIHQWPATLVQPVGSPLSLECTVEGTSNPNLYWYRQAAGRGLQLLFYSVGIGQISSEVPQNLSASRPQDRQFILSSKKLLLSDSGFYLCAWSVGGYEQFFGPGTRLTVL.

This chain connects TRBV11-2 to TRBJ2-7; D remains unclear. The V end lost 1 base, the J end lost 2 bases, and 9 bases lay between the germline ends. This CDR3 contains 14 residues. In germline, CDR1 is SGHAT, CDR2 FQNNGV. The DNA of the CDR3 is TGTGCCAGCAGCTTAGGACGGAGTGCCTACGAGCAGTACTTC. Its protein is CASSLGRSAYEQYF.

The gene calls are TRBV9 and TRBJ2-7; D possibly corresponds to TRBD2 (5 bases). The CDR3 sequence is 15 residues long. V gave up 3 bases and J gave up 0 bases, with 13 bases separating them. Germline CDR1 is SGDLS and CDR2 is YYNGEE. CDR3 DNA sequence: TGTGCCAGCAGCGCTAGAGCGGAGAACTCCTACGAGCAGTACTTC. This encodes CASSARAENSYEQYF.

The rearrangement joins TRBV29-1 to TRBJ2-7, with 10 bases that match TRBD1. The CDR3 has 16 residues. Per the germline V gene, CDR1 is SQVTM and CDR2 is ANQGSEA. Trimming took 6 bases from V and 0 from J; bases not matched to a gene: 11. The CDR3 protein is CSVRQRTGGISYEQYF. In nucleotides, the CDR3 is TGCAGCGTCCGACAGAGGACAGGGGGGATCTCCTACGAGCAGTACTTC.

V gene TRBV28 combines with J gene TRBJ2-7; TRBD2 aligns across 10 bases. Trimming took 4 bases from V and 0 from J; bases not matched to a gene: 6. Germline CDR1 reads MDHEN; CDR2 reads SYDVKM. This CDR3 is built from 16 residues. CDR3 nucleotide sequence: TGTGCCAGCAGTTCCTGGGCTAGCGGGAGCTCCTACGAGCAGTACTTC. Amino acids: CASSSWASGSSYEQYF.

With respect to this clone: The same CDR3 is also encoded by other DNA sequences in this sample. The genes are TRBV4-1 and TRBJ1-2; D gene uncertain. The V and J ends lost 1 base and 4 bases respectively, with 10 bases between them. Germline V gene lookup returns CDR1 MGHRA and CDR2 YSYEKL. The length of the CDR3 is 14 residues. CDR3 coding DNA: TGCGCCAGCAGCCAAGGGTCCGGATCCTATGGCTACACCTTC. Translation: CASSQGSGSYGYTF.

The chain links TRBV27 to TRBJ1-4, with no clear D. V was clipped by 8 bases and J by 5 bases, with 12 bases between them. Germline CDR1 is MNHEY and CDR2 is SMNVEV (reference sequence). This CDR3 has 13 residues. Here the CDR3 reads CASSPRANEKLFF. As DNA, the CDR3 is TGTGCCAGCTCCCCCCGGGCGAATGAAAAACTGTTTTTT.

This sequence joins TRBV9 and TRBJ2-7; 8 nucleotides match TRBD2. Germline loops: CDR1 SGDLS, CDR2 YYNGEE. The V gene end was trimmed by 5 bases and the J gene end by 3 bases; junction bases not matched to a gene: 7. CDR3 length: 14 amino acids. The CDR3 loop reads CASSAGGNLYEQYF. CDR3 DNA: TGTGCCAGCAGTGCGGGAGGAAATCTCTACGAGCAGTACTTC.

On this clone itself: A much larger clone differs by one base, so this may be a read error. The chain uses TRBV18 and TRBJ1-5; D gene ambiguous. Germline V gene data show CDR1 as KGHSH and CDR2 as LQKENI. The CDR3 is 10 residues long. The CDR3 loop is CVSSGRTQHF. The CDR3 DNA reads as TGTGTCAGCTCCGGGCGGACCCAGCATTTT.

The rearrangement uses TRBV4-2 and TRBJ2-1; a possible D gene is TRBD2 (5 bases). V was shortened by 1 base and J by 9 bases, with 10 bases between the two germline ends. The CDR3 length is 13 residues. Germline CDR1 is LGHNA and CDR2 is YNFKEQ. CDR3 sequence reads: CASSQVGVGEQFF. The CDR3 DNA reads TGTGCCAGCAGCCAAGTGGGAGTCGGTGAGCAGTTCTTC.

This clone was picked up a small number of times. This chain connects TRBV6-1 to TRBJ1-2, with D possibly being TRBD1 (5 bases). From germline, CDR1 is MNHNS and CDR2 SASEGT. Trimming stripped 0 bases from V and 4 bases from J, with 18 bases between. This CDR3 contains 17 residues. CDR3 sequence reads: CASSEALQWAGIYGYTF. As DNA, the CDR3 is TGTGCCAGCAGTGAAGCGCTTCAATGGGCAGGGATCTATGGCTACACCTTC.